This T cell receptor beta chain is drawn from a study of T cells in Graves' hyperthyroidism and ophthalmopathy. Regarding the study as a whole: From stable hyperthyroidism, ophthalmopathy was set apart by a 13 V-J model. Clonotypes that were expanded in thyroid above 0.001 mostly appeared in blood too.

This clonotype was observed a handful of times. The antigen remains undetermined. TCR beta CDR3 regions were amplified from RNA transcripts. In the first-round RT-PCR of the TCR CDR3, the HTBI primer set was used. TCRdb re-called the multiplex PCR reads with MiXCR, one entry per CDR3 protein. The data hold hundreds of thousands of distinct CDR3 sequences, with 18% observed a single time. The diagnoses drew upon clinical symptoms, serum thyroxine and TRAb, thyroid ultrasound and orbital computed tomography. Deletions cut 1 base from V and 10 bases from J, with 17 bases between. Germline values: CDR1 LNHNV, CDR2 YYDKDF (reference sequence). The CDR3 is 16 amino acids.

This chain connects TRBV15 to TRBJ1-6; TRBD1 is a possible D gene (5 bases). This clonotype was obtained from a woman between 50 and 59 years old with Graves' hyperthyroidism that later progressed to Graves' ophthalmopathy. Material: blood. The chain's CDR3 is CATSRGAAERGSPLHF. CDR3 in DNA: TGTGCCACCAGCAGAGGGGCAGCCGAGAGGGGATCACCCCTCCACTTT.